This record looks at one T cell receptor (beta chain) sequence and its context. Here immunoSEQ multiplex PCR was the method, and the copy in TCRdb shows in-frame clones only, minus some. Here the sample spans over 100,000 clones, 92% being singletons. The sample originates from a study of control samples from healthy donors and cancer patients. The CDR3 contains 14 residues. V was trimmed by 8 bases and J by 1 base, leaving 14 bases between them. Germline values: CDR1 MNHEY, CDR2 SVGAGI. The chain has TRBV6-5 and TRBJ1-1; D not resolved. This clonotype was sampled from a man between 18 and 35 years old in good health. The material sequenced was blood. CDR3 nucleotide sequence: TGTGCCAGCGTAAAGGAGTTTGAGAACACTGAAGCTTTCTTT. Translated: CASVKEFENTEAFF.